What follows are 5 T cell receptor beta chains derived from one specimen sequenced in a study of response to subunit inactivated influenza vaccine. TCRdb passed the RT-PCR reads through MiXCR, listing each CDR3 protein once. The sample contains 150,000 to 200,000 distinct CDR3 sequences, 12% of which appear only once. The sample was also linked to a second study, of T cells expressing NK-cell markers. That report adds: It was by 5'RACE template switching with UMIs that TCR beta cDNA was made.

This specimen consisted of CD8+ T cells sorted from PBMCs, obtained 11 to 12 days after vaccination. These receptors all come from a man aged 50-60 years who received an inactivated influenza vaccine.

The rearrangement joins TRBV20-1 to TRBJ1-2; 7 bases are a match to TRBD1. The CDR3 contains 15 residues. Germline lookup yields CDR1 DFQATT and CDR2 SNEGSKA (reference sequence). The V and J ends lost 1 base and 5 bases, in that order; junction bases with no gene match: 10. This CDR3 is CSARGTGTAIYGYTF. The CDR3, as DNA: TGCAGTGCTAGAGGAACCGGGACAGCAATTTATGGCTACACCTTC.

This clonotype was recorded at least ten times. The V gene is TRBV5-6, the J gene TRBJ2-5; 10 nucleotides match TRBD2. V gave up 1 base and J gave up 5 bases; unmatched junction bases: 8. This CDR3 comprises 16 residues. Germline V gene lookup returns CDR1 SGHDT and CDR2 YYEEEE. CDR3 DNA sequence: TGTGCCAGCAGCTTGCCCCCAGCGGGGGGGCGTGAGACCCAGTACTTC. Its protein is CASSLPPAGGRETQYF.

The rearrangement uses TRBV6-1 and TRBJ2-3; no reliable D call. V was pared by 6 bases and J by 2 bases, with 15 bases between. The germline gives CDR1 MNHNS, CDR2 SASEGT. The CDR3 contains 15 residues. This CDR3 reads CASSPGFANTDTQYF. In DNA form, the CDR3 reads TGTGCCAGCAGCCCAGGTTTCGCCAACACAGATACGCAGTATTTT.

This clonotype appeared a few times. The chain is built from TRBV30 and TRBJ2-5; a weak D match, TRBD1 (5 bases). The V end was cut by 0 bases, the J end by 5 bases, with 10 bases between. CDR1 GTSNPN and CDR2 SVGIG come from the germline V gene (reference sequence). CDR3 length: 13 residues. This CDR3 reads CAWSVISGETQYF. The CDR3 region has the DNA TGTGCCTGGAGTGTAATTTCAGGGGAGACCCAGTACTTC.

V gene TRBV15 combines with J gene TRBJ2-5; no definite D call. V was clipped by 8 bases and J by 8 bases, with 21 bases between them. CDR1 is LNHNV and CDR2 is YYDKDF in the germline V gene (reference sequence). CDR3 size: 14 residues. The CDR3, as DNA: TGTGCCACCGGCGATGGGCACCCAGTTATAACCCAGTACTTC. Its translation is CATGDGHPVITQYF.